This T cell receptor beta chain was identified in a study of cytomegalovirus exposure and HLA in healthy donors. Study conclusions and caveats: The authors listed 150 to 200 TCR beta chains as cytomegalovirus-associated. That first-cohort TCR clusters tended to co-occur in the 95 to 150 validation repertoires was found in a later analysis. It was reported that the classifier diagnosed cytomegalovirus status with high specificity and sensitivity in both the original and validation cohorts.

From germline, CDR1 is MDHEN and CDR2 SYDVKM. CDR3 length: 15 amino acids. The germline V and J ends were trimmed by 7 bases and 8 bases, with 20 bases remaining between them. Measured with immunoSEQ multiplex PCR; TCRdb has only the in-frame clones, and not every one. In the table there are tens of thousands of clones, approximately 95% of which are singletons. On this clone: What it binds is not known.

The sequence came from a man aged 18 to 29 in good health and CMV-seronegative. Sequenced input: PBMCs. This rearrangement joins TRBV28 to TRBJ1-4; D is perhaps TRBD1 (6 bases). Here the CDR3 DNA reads TGTGCCAGCACCCAGACAGGATCCATGGGGGAAAAACTGTTTTTT. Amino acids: CASTQTGSMGEKLFF.